The 25 T cell receptor beta chains given below trace back to one sample, sequenced in a study of T cells in women clearing cervical HPV infection. The method was immunoSEQ multiplex PCR; TCRdb's version includes in-frame clones alone and lacks a portion of them. The table for this sample gives around 31,000 clones. Material for sequencing was blood buffy coat. Every receptor here comes from a woman between 18 and 69 years old with a cervical HPV16 infection that either progressed to CIN3+ or cleared (not recorded which).

Points on this clone: The read finishes 3 residues shy of the CDR3 end, and the germline J gene is used to complete it. This chain uses TRBV14 with TRBJ1-6, with D tentatively TRBD1 (5 bases). This CDR3 has 15 residues. Germline V CDR1 and CDR2: SGHDN, FVKESK. Deletions cut 1 base from V and 12 bases from J, with 16 bases between. The CDR3 bases that were read are TGTGCCAGCAGCCAAGTTCCGGGGGTCCGCGGACCC. This gives the protein CASSQVPGVRGP. The full CDR3 reads CASSQVPGVRGPLHF.

Of note for this clone: The read is 3 residues too short to cover the CDR3 end, so that end is filled in from the germline J gene. The V call is TRBV5-1, the J call TRBJ2-2; D unresolved. Trimming shortened V by 1 base and J by 1 base, and 11 bases separated the two germline ends. The germline V gene encodes CDR1 SGHRS and CDR2 YFSETQ. CDR3 length: 16 residues. The CDR3 DNA, read in part, is TGCGCCAGCAGCTTGCCGTTGACTGAGAACACCGGGGAG. It codes for CASSLPLTENTGE. From start to end, the CDR3 is CASSLPLTENTGELFF.

In regard to this clone: Sequencing ends 3 residues short of the CDR3 end; the germline J gene provides the rest. The chain uses TRBV7-9 and TRBJ2-4; 8 nucleotides align to TRBD1. CDR3 length equals 13 residues. CDR1 and CDR2 (germline): SEHNR, FQNEAQ (reference sequence). The covered CDR3 bases are TGTGCCAGCAGCCCGGCAGGGGGCAGGGGT. Translating gives CASSPAGGRG. The whole CDR3 region reads CASSPAGGRGQYF.

For this clone: The read terminates 3 residues ahead of where the CDR3 ends, so the germline J gene completes it. The chain couples TRBV6-1 to TRBJ1-2, with TRBD1 matching 7 bases. The germline V gene encodes CDR1 MNHNS and CDR2 SASEGT. This CDR3 contains 13 residues. With V trimmed by 4 bases and J by 2 bases, 1 base remained unmatched. CDR3 DNA, as far as it was read: TGTGCCAGCAGTGTACAGGGGAACTATGGC. It translates to CASSVQGNYG. The whole CDR3 sequence reads CASSVQGNYGYTF.

Worth noting for this clone: The observed sequence ends 3 residues before the CDR3 terminus, with the missing tail filled in from the germline J gene. The rearrangement uses TRBV5-4 and TRBJ2-5, with D perhaps matching TRBD1 (5 bases). The CDR3 sequence is 13 residues long. CDR1 is SGHNT, CDR2 YYREEE, per germline (reference sequence). V shed 3 bases and J shed 5 bases, with 11 bases lying between them. CDR3 bases read: TGTGCCAGCAGCTCAGGGTTCGGGGAGACC. As protein: CASSSGFGET. The entire CDR3 is CASSSGFGETQYF.

Details on this clone: The read halts 3 residues ahead of the CDR3 end, with the missing end drawn from the germline J gene. The chain carries TRBV7-6 and TRBJ2-2, with 8 positions matching TRBD2. Trimming cost V 3 bases and J 5 bases; bases outside gene matches: 5. This CDR3 is built from 15 residues. CDR1 is SGHVS and CDR2 is FNYEAQ in the germline V gene. The CDR3 bases that were read are TGTGCCAGCAGCTTCGGGGGGGGAAGAACCGGGGAG. Protein product: CASSFGGGRTGE. The CDR3 reads in full as CASSFGGGRTGELFF.

Remarks on this clone: The read ends 3 residues before the CDR3 terminus; that terminus is restored from the germline J gene. The chain couples TRBV7-9 to TRBJ1-4; the D is unclear. The CDR3 is 14 residues long. CDR1 SEHNR and CDR2 FQNEAQ come from the germline V gene (reference sequence). The CDR3 sequence is CASSDGLPNSPLFF. Incomplete CDR3 DNA: TGTGCCAGCAGCGATGGGCTGCCAAATTCACCA.

Comment on this clone: The read ends 3 residues before the CDR3 terminus; that terminus is restored from the germline J gene. The chain employs TRBV19 and TRBJ1-2; 7 positions match TRBD1. The CDR3 consists of 14 residues. From germline, CDR1 is LNHDA and CDR2 SQIVND (reference sequence). The sequenced CDR3 bases are TGTGCCAGTAGTCCAGGGGGTCTGGCGGAAGGC. Protein sequence: CASSPGGLAEG. The full CDR3 sequence reads CASSPGGLAEGYTF.

For this clone: Coverage ceases 3 residues before the CDR3 finishes, and the germline J gene fills in the end. This rearrangement joins TRBV30 to TRBJ1-1; possible D gene TRBD1, 5 bases. Germline V CDR1 and CDR2: GTSNPN, SVGIG (reference sequence). CDR3 length: 13 residues. V was cut by 2 bases and J by 1 base, with 8 bases left in between. The covered CDR3 bases are TGTGCCTGGAGTTATGGACAGAACACTGAA. Translation gives CAWSYGQNTE. The entire CDR3 reads CAWSYGQNTEAFF.

A word on this clone: The read ends 3 residues early relative to the CDR3; the germline J gene fills the gap. The chain couples TRBV7-2 to TRBJ2-2, with TRBD2 as a possible D gene (5 bases). This CDR3 contains 13 residues. Germline V gene lookup returns CDR1 SGHTA and CDR2 FQGNSA. CDR3 DNA (partial): TGTGCCAGCAGCCCGGCCGGGGATTCACCG. Translation: CASSPAGDSP. From start to end, the CDR3 is CASSPAGDSPLFF.

With respect to this clone: The CDR3 end lies 3 residues beyond the end of the read and is filled in from the germline J gene. The chain uses TRBV11-3 and TRBJ1-1; maybe TRBD1 (6 bases). The CDR3 is 13 amino acids. Germline CDR1 and CDR2: SGHNT and YENEEA. The covered CDR3 bases are TGTGCCAGCAGCTTAGGAACAGGGAGCGTA. It is translated as CASSLGTGSV. The complete CDR3 reads CASSLGTGSVAFF.

Of note for this clone: The read terminates 3 residues before the CDR3 end, so the remaining end is supplied by the germline J gene. This chain connects TRBV28 to TRBJ1-2; 7 positions match TRBD1. V trimming: 7 bases; J trimming: 5 bases; junction bases outside the gene matches: 13. This CDR3 spans 15 amino acids. From germline, CDR1 is MDHEN and CDR2 SYDVKM. CDR3 DNA, as far as it was read: TGTGCCAGCACCGGGACAGCGTTCCCCTTTTATGGC. This encodes CASTGTAFPFYG. The whole CDR3 sequence is CASTGTAFPFYGYTF.

A remark on this clone: The read halts 3 residues ahead of the CDR3 end, with the missing end drawn from the germline J gene. This chain joins TRBV20-1 and TRBJ2-3, with a possible D match to TRBD1 (6 bases). Germline CDR1 reads DFQATT; CDR2 reads SNEGSKA (reference sequence). CDR3 length: 14 residues. CDR3 DNA (partial): TGCAGTGTGGGGGCAGCAAGACTTAATCAGCCG. It encodes CSVGAARLNQP. In full, the CDR3 reads CSVGAARLNQPQYF.

Worth noting for this clone: The read ends 3 residues shy of where the CDR3 ends; the end is completed using the germline J gene. The V and J genes are TRBV18 and TRBJ1-4; 9 bases are a match to TRBD1. The CDR3 is 15 residues long. Germline-derived CDR1 and CDR2 are KGHSH and LQKENI. Trimming took 5 bases from V and 6 from J; bases not matched to a gene: 7. Partial CDR3 DNA: TGTGCCAGCTCAACTTACAGGGGGCAGGATGAAAAA. It is translated as CASSTYRGQDEK. The whole CDR3 region reads CASSTYRGQDEKLFF.

Details on this clone: The CDR3 is cut off 3 residues early in the read; its end comes from the germline J gene. V usage is TRBV2 and J usage is TRBJ1-5; the D is unclear. Looked up from germline, CDR1 is SNHLY and CDR2 is FYNNEI. The length of the CDR3 is 12 residues. CDR3 loop: CASSGTLVPQHF. The sequenced CDR3 bases are TGTGCCAGCAGTGGGACTCTAGTACCC.

About this clone: Sequencing ends 3 residues short of the CDR3 end; the germline J gene provides the rest. The chain combines TRBV5-4 with TRBJ2-7; D might be TRBD1 (6 bases). Germline assignment: CDR1 SGHNT and CDR2 YYREEE (reference sequence). Trimming cost V 5 bases and J 0 bases, with 15 bases left between them. The CDR3 spans 15 residues. The part of the CDR3 DNA that was read is TGTGCCAGCAGTATGACAGGCGGAAGCTCCTACGAG. Translation gives CASSMTGGSSYE. The CDR3 in its entirety is CASSMTGGSSYEQYF.

About this clone: From the germline J gene comes the end of the CDR3, since the read stops 3 residues before it. The chain carries TRBV5-1 and TRBJ2-2, with D perhaps given as TRBD1 or TRBD2 (5 bases each). Germline values: CDR1 SGHRS, CDR2 YFSETQ. This CDR3 contains 15 residues. CDR3 amino acids: CASSLGSGRGEKLFF. CDR3 bases read: TGCGCCAGCAGCTTGGGGTCAGGGAGAGGAGAAAAG.

Regarding this clone: The sequence runs out 3 residues before the end of the CDR3; the remainder is reconstructed from the germline J gene. The V gene is TRBV20-1, the J gene TRBJ2-3, with D possibly being TRBD2 (5 bases). CDR3 size: 13 residues. The germline V gene encodes CDR1 DFQATT and CDR2 SNEGSKA (reference sequence). CDR3 DNA (partial): TGCAGTGCGGGAGCGGCCCACCAAGAGACG. This sequence encodes CSAGAAHQET. The full CDR3 protein reads CSAGAAHQETQYF.

As for this clone: Read coverage stops 3 residues before the CDR3 terminus; the germline J gene supplies the remainder. The chain has TRBV25-1 and TRBJ1-2; D gene uncertain. Looked up from germline, CDR1 is MGHDK and CDR2 is SYGVNS. The length of the CDR3 is 11 residues. CDR3 DNA (partial): TGTGCCAGCAGCCTACTCTCCCGC. Residues: CASSLLSR. Given in full, the CDR3 is CASSLLSRYTF.

As concerns this clone: The sequenced fragment ends 3 residues before the CDR3 boundary, so the rest is inferred from the germline J gene. The gene calls are TRBV6-1 and TRBJ2-2; TRBD1 aligns across 7 bases. The CDR3 spans 15 residues. The germline CDR1 and CDR2 sequences are MNHNS and SASEGT. The CDR3 sequence: CASSEADRYNEKLFF. The sequenced part of the CDR3 DNA is TGTGCCAGCAGTGAAGCGGACAGGTATAATGAAAAG.

Comment on this clone: The read gets to within 3 residues of the CDR3 end, and the germline J gene fills in the rest. V and J are TRBV19 and TRBJ1-2; the D is unclear. CDR3 length: 14 residues. Germline CDR1 and CDR2: LNHDA and SQIVND (reference sequence). Trimming took 1 base from V and 2 from J, leaving 8 bases between them. The CDR3 loop reads CASSIGGKNYGYTF. Partial CDR3 DNA: TGTGCCAGTAGTATAGGCGGGAAAAACTATGGC.

Points on this clone: The read ends 3 residues before the CDR3 terminus; that terminus is restored from the germline J gene. The chain combines TRBV4-2 with TRBJ1-5; the match to TRBD1 covers 9 bases. Trimming removed 1 base from V and 7 bases from J; junction bases left unmatched: 5. CDR1 and CDR2 from the germline V gene are LGHNA and YNFKEQ. This CDR3 has 15 amino acids. CDR3 sequence reads: CASSQVPGQGQPQHF. The part of the CDR3 DNA that was read is TGTGCCAGCAGCCAAGTCCCGGGACAGGGCCAGCCC.

A word on this clone: The junction differs from germline at one of its ends, possibly a read error. The CDR3 end lies 3 residues beyond the end of the read and is filled in from the germline J gene. The rearrangement joins TRBV6-1 to TRBJ2-7, with 10 bases identical to TRBD1. From germline, CDR1 is MNHNS and CDR2 SASEGT. The CDR3 sequence is 15 residues long. Here the CDR3 reads CASSDETGGSHEQYF. CDR3 bases read: TGTGCCAGCAGTGACGAGACAGGGGGCTCCCACGAG.

Remarks on this clone: The read ends 3 residues before the CDR3 terminus; that terminus is restored from the germline J gene. V is TRBV18 and J is TRBJ1-2; weak D call: TRBD1 (5 bases). Germline CDR1 is KGHSH and CDR2 is LQKENI. This CDR3 has 15 residues. CDR3 region: CASSPGGSLYNDYTF. CDR3 DNA (partial): TGTGCCAGCTCACCAGGGGGGTCTTTATACAATGAC.

About this clone: Read sequence stops 3 residues before the CDR3 end, and the germline J gene provides the missing end. The chain couples TRBV5-1 to TRBJ1-4; tentative D call: TRBD1 (5 bases). The CDR3 has 15 amino acids. Per the germline V gene, CDR1 is SGHRS and CDR2 is YFSETQ. Trimming removed 4 bases at V and 8 bases at J, with 18 bases between. The sequenced part of the CDR3 DNA is TGCGCCAGCAGCCTGACAGTGGGATCCGGGGAAAAA. Translating it yields CASSLTVGSGEK. The CDR3 reads in full as CASSLTVGSGEKLFF.